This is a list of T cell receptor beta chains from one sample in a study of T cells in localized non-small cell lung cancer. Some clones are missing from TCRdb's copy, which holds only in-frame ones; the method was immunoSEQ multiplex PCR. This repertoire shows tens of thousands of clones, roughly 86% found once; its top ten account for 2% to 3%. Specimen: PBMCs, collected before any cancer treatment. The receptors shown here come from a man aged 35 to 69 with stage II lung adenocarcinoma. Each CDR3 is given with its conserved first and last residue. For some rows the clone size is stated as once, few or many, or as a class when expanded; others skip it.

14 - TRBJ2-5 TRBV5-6 CASSFSGTPETQYF
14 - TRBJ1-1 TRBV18 CASSPPDGSTEAFF
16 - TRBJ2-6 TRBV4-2 CASSDYRGPGANVLTF
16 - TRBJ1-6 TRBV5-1 CASSPGGGDYNSPLHF
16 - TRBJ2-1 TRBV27 CASSLGSRESYNEQFF
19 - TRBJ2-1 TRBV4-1 CASSQLSGGLMSSYNEQFF
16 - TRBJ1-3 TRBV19 CASSDPTVISGNTIYF
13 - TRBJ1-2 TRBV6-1 CASSREVDYGYTF
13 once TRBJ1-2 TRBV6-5 CASRAGTGDGYTF
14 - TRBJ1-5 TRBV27 CASSFRDSNQPQHF
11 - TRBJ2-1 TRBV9 CASSDPGGPIF
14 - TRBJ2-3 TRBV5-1 CATRKEGSSDTQYF
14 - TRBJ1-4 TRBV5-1 CASSLERTSEKLFF
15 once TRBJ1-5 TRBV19 CASSLSGGTNQPQHF
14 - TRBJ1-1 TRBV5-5 CASSLVGRSTEAFF
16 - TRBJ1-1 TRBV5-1 CASSLVWGRSNTEAFF
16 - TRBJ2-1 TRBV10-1 CASSESSGQGYNEQFF
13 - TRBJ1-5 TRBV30 CALDGGSNQPQHF
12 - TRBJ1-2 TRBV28 CASDRGVAGYTF
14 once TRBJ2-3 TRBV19 CASRVNGRTDTQYF
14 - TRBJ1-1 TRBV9 CASSTGQGNTEAFF
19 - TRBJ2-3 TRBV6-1 CASSETLTGTSGATDTQYF
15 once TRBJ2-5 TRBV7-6 CASSPLTSPGETQYF
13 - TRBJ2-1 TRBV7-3 CASSSTVGNEQFF
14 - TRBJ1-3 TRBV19 CASSIQGAGNTIYF
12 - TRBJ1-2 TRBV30 CAWSPPRAEYTF
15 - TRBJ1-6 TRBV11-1 CASSLQTLGNSPLHF
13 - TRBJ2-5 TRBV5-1 CASSWGQGETQYF
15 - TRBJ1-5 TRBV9 CASSVGAGRGQPQHF
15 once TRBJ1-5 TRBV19 CASSEQQDSNQPQHF
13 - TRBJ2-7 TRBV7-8 CASSLTASYEQYF
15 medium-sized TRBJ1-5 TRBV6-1 CASGSLEGADQPQHF
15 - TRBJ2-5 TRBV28 CASSFQGRDGETQYF
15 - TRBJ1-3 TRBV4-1 CASSQTAAAGNTIYF
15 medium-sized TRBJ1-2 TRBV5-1 CASSIGQGGIGGYTF
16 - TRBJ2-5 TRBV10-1 CASSESSELGTGTQYF
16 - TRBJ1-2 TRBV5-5 CASSLDYRPSVRAYTF
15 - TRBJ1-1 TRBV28 CASSLGSGYRKEAFF
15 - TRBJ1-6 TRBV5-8 CASSLGQGYRSPLHF
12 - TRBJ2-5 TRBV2 CAGGHLQETQYF
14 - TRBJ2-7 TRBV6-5 CASSYSISLHEQYF
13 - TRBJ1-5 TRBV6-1 CASTSSIDQPQHF
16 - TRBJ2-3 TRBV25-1 CASSDFRQGGTDTQYF
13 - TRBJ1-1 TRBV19 CASSEQLNTEAFF
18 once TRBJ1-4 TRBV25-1 CASSNPGTGVGTNEKLFF